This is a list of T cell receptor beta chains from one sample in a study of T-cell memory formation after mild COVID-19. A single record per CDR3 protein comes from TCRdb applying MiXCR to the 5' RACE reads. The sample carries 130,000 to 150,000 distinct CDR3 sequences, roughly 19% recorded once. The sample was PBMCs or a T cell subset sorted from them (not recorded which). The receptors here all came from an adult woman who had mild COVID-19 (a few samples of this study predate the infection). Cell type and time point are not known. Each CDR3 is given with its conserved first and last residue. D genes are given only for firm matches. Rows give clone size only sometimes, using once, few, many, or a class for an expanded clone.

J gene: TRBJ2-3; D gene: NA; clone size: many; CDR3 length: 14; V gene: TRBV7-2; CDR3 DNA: TGTGCCAGCAGCCCAGCACGACGGACAGATACGCAGTATTTT; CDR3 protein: CASSPARRTDTQYF
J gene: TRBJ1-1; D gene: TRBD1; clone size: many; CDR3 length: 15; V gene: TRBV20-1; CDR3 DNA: TGCAGTGCTAGAAAACAACAGGGGGTCTCCACTGAAGCTTTCTTT; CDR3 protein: CSARKQQGVSTEAFF
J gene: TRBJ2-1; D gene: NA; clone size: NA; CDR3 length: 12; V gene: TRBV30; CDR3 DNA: TGTGCCTGGAGCTCTACAGGGATTGAGCAGTTCTTC; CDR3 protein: CAWSSTGIEQFF
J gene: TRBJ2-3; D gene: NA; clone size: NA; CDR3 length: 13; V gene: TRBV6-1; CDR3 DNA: TGTGCCAGCAGTGAGTTGGTGGAGAATACGCAGTATTTT; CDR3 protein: CASSELVENTQYF
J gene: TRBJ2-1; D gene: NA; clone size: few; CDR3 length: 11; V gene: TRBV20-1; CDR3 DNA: TGCAGTGCTCGTCCAGGGGTTGAGCAGTTCTTC; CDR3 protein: CSARPGVEQFF
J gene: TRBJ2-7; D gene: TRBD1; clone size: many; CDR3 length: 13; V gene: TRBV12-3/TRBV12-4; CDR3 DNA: TGTGCCAGCAGTTCCGACAGGGACTACGAGCAGTACTTC; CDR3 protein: CASSSDRDYEQYF
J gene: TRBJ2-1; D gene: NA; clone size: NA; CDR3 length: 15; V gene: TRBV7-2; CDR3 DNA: TGTGCCAGCAGCTTAGGGTGGGGCCTATACAATGAGCAGTTCTTC; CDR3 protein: CASSLGWGLYNEQFF
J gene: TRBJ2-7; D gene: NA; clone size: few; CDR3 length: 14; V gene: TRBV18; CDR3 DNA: TGTGCCAGCTCACCGAAGGAAACCGCCTACGAGCAGTACTTC; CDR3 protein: CASSPKETAYEQYF
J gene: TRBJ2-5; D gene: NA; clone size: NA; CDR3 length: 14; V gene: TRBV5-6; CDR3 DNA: TGTGCCAGCAGCCGGGACCAACATGTGGAGACCCAGTACTTC; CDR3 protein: CASSRDQHVETQYF
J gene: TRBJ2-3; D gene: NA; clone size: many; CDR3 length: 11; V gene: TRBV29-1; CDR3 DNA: TGCAGTGCGGGACCCCTTGATACGCAGTATTTT; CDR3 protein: CSAGPLDTQYF
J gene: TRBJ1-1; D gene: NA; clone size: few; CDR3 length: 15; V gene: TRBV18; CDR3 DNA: TGTGCCAGCTCACCACTAGGACATCAGAACACTGAAGCTTTCTTT; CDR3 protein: CASSPLGHQNTEAFF
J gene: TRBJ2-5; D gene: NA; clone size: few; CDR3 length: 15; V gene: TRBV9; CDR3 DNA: TGTGCCAGCAGCGTTACCCCGGGGCTCCAAGAGACCCAGTACTTC; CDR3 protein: CASSVTPGLQETQYF
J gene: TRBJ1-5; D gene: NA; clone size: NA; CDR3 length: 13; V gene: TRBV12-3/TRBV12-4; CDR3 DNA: TGTGCCAGCAAATATGGCAGGAATCAGCCCCAGCATTTT; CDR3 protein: CASKYGRNQPQHF
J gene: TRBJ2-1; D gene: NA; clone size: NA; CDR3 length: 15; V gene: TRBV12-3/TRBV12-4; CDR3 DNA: TGTGCCAGCAGTTTTTCTGGACCCCTCATCAATGAGCAGTTCTTC; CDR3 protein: CASSFSGPLINEQFF
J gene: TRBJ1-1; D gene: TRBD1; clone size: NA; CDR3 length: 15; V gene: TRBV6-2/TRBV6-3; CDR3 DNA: TGTGCCAGCAGCCCCCTAAGGGACAGGAACACTGAAGCTTTCTTT; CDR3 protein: CASSPLRDRNTEAFF
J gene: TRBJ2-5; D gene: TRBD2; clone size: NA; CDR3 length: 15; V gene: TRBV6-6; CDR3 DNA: TGTGCCAGCAGTTACAACGGCGGGGGGGCGGAGACCCAGTACTTC; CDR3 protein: CASSYNGGGAETQYF
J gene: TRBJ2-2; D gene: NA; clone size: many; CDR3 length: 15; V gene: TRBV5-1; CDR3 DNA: TGCGCCAGCAGCTCCCCCAGGGGGAACACCGGGGAGCTGTTTTTT; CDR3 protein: CASSSPRGNTGELFF
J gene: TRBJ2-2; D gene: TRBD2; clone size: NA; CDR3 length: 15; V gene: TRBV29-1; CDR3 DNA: TGCAGCGTTGGTAGTCTAGCGGGAGTGTCAGGGGAGCTGTTTTTT; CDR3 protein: CSVGSLAGVSGELFF
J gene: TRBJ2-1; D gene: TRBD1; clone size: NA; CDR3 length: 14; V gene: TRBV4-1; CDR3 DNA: TGCGCCAGCAGCCGACCGGGACAGGGGCCCGAGCAGTTCTTC; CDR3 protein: CASSRPGQGPEQFF
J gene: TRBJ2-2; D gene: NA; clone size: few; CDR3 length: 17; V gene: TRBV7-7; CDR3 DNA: TGTGCTAGCAGCCACGGACTCGAGCGAGCCAAAACCGGGGAGCTGTTTTTT; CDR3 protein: CASSHGLERAKTGELFF
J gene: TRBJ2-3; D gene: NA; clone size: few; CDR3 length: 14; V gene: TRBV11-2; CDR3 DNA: TGTGCCAGCACCCCAACCGGGAGCAGGGATACGCAGTATTTT; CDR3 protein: CASTPTGSRDTQYF
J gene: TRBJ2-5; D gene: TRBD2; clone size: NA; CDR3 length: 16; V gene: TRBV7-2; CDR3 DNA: TGTGCCAGCAGCCCGAGGACTAGCGGGAGGGGAGAGACCCAGTACTTC; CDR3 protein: CASSPRTSGRGETQYF
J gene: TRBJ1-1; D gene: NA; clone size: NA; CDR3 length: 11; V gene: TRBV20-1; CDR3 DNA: TGCAGTGTTAGCCCGAACACTGAAGCTTTCTTT; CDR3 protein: CSVSPNTEAFF
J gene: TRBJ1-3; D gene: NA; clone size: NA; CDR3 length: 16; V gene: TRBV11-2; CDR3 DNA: TGTGCCAGCAGCACCGGGCGGGGGGCAGCGGGAAACACCATATATTTT; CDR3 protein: CASSTGRGAAGNTIYF
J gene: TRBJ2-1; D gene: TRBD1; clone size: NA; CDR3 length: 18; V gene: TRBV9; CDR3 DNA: TGTGCCAGCACACGGCGAGAGGGACAGCCTCCCTCCTACAATGAGCAGTTCTTC; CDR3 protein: CASTRREGQPPSYNEQFF
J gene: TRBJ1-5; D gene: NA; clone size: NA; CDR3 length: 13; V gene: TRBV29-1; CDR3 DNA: TGCAGCGTCGAGGTAGAGCTTAATCAGCCCCAGCATTTT; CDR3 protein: CSVEVELNQPQHF
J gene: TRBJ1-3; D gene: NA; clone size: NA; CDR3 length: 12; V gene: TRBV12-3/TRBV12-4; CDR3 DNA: TGTGCCAGCAAAGGAAATGGAAACACCATATATTTT; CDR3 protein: CASKGNGNTIYF
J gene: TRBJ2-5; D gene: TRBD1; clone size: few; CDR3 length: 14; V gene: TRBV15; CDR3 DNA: TGTGCCACCAGCAGAGATAGACTTCAGGGGGCCCAGTACTTC; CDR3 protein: CATSRDRLQGAQYF
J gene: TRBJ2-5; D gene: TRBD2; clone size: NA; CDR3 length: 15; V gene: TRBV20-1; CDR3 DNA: TGCAGTGCTGTAAGGTTTCGGGGGGGGTTAGAGACCCAGTACTTC; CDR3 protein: CSAVRFRGGLETQYF
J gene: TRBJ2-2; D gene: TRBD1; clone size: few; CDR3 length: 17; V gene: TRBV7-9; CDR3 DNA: TGTGCCAGCAGCCAACCTGCGGGACAGGGGGTCCCCGGGGAGCTGTTTTTT; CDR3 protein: CASSQPAGQGVPGELFF